The 27 T cell receptor beta chains in this list originate from one sample, sequenced in a study of monozygotic twins with inflammatory bowel disease. TCRdb reprocessed the 5' RACE reads, keeping one entry per CDR3 protein, no DNA. The table for this sample gives some 300,000 distinct CDR3 sequences. Material for sequencing was blood. These receptors were taken from a human donor with ulcerative colitis or Crohn's disease, or a healthy co-twin of an affected twin (not recorded which).

The chain combines TRBV20-1 with TRBJ2-7; TCRdb gives TRBD1 as the D gene, but with no DNA this cannot be confirmed. The CDR3 loop spans 12 amino acids. CDR1 and CDR2 from the germline V gene are DFQATT and SNEGSKA (reference sequence). The CDR3 reads CSARAGVYEQYF.

The chain uses TRBV5-1 and TRBJ2-1. Germline V gene lookup returns CDR1 SGHRS and CDR2 YFSETQ. The CDR3 is 13 residues long. The CDR3 loop reads CASSLRGSNEQFF.

The CDR3 protein is CASSYIEVWVPNTEAFF. J is TRBJ1-1 and V is TRBV6-2 or TRBV6-3; lacking DNA, the TRBD1 call made by TCRdb goes unchecked. Germline CDR1 is MNHEY and CDR2 is SVGEGT. CDR3 length equals 17 residues.

The gene calls are TRBV28 and TRBJ2-7; absent DNA, TCRdb's TRBD1 call cannot be checked. Germline-derived CDR1 and CDR2 are MDHEN and SYDVKM. The CDR3 has 12 amino acids. CDR3 sequence reads: CASSLRQYEQYF. The full variable domain, in which reference TRBV28 and TRBJ2-7 provide the parts outside the CDR3, is DVKVTQSSRYLVKRTGEKVFLECVQDMDHENMFWYRQDPGLGLRLIYFSYDVKMKEKGDIPEGYSVSREKKERFSLILESASTNQTSMYLCASSLRQYEQYFGPGTRLTVT.

The chain is built from TRBV27 and TRBJ2-1; the D call of TRBD2 rests on TCRdb alone, since no DNA is present to check it. Germline CDR1 MNHEY, CDR2 SMNVEV (reference sequence). The CDR3 runs 14 residues. The CDR3 spells CASTRLAGGNEQFF.

The rearrangement links TRBV6-5 to TRBJ2-6; TCRdb picks TRBD1, but there is no DNA to check that call. From germline, CDR1 is MNHEY and CDR2 SVGAGI. The CDR3 is made up of 17 amino acids. CDR3 amino acids: CASSYQGASSGANVLTF.

V is TRBV27 and J is TRBJ1-2; the TCRdb D gene call, TRBD1, has no DNA to confirm it. CDR1 MNHEY and CDR2 SMNVEV come from the germline V gene (reference sequence). The CDR3 is made up of 13 amino acids. The CDR3 loop reads CASSLTGNYGYTF.

The chain joins TRBV4-3 to TRBJ2-1; TCRdb lists TRBD2, though no DNA is available to test this call. CDR1 LGHNA and CDR2 YSLEER come from the germline V gene. The CDR3 runs 15 residues. This CDR3 reads CASSQESGRYNEQFF.

The J gene is TRBJ2-2, the V gene TRBV7-6. Germline loops: CDR1 SGHVS, CDR2 FNYEAQ. This CDR3 contains 12 residues. CDR3 protein: CASSLGFGELFF. The entire variable domain, with the rest obtained from reference TRBV7-6 and TRBJ2-2, is as follows: GAGVSQSPRYKVTKRGQDVALRCDPISGHVSLYWYRQALGQGPEFLTYFNYEAQQDKSGLPNDRFSAERPEGSISTLTIQRTEQRDSAMYRCASSLGFGELFFGEGSRLTVL.

The V gene is TRBV9, the J gene TRBJ2-2; the TRBD1 assignment by TCRdb is unverifiable without DNA. The CDR3 has 16 residues. Germline V gives CDR1 SGDLS, CDR2 YYNGEE. The CDR3 spells CASSLPPASNTGELFF.

The rearrangement links TRBV7-2 to TRBJ1-1; the TCRdb D gene call, TRBD1, has no DNA to confirm it. The CDR3 runs to 15 residues. Germline CDR1 and CDR2: SGHTA and FQGNSA. This chain's CDR3 is CASSQQQGMNTEAFF. The entire variable domain, with the rest obtained from reference TRBV7-2 and TRBJ1-1, is as follows: GAGVSQSPSNKVTEKGKDVELRCDPISGHTALYWYRQSLGQGLEFLIYFQGNSAPDKSGLPSDRFSAERTGGSVSTLTIQRTQQEDSAVYLCASSQQQGMNTEAFFGQGTRLTVV.

The V call is TRBV18, the J call TRBJ1-1; TCRdb's assignment of TRBD1 cannot be checked, as there is no DNA. This CDR3 has 14 amino acids. Germline V gene lookup returns CDR1 KGHSH and CDR2 LQKENI. The CDR3 protein is CASSAGQGLTEAFF.

This chain uses TRBV5-6 with TRBJ1-4. The length of the CDR3 is 16 residues. CDR1 is SGHDT, CDR2 YYEEEE, per germline. The CDR3 is CASSPVLGTTNEKLFF. Full variable domain (rest looked up from reference TRBV5-6 and TRBJ1-4): DAGVTQSPTHLIKTRGQQVTLRCSPKSGHDTVSWYQQALGQGPQFIFQYYEEEERQRGNFPDRFSGHQFPNYSSELNVNALLLGDSALYLCASSPVLGTTNEKLFFGSGTQLSVL.

The chain carries TRBV27 and TRBJ1-6; TCRdb names TRBD1, which stays unverified in the absence of DNA. The CDR3 loop spans 12 amino acids. Per germline, CDR1 MNHEY and CDR2 SMNVEV (reference sequence). This CDR3 reads CASSLQGASLHF.

The rearrangement joins TRBV5-1 to TRBJ1-6; TCRdb reports TRBD1, a call that lacks DNA to check it against. The CDR3 is made up of 15 amino acids. Germline V gene lookup returns CDR1 SGHRS and CDR2 YFSETQ. This chain's CDR3 is CASSAGQGDNSPLHF.

The chain recombines TRBV29-1 with TRBJ2-3. Germline CDR1 SQVTM, CDR2 ANQGSEA. The CDR3 runs 12 residues. The CDR3: CSVGPSTDTQYF.

The V gene is TRBV5-1, the J gene TRBJ2-7; TCRdb names TRBD1, which stays unverified in the absence of DNA. The CDR3 has 15 amino acids. In germline, CDR1 is SGHRS, CDR2 YFSETQ. CDR3 amino acids: CASSVEGRSMDEQYF.

The genes are TRBV7-9 and TRBJ2-7. CDR1 is SEHNR, CDR2 FQNEAQ, per germline (reference sequence). This CDR3 region has 13 residues. CDR3: CASSLLHGYEQYF.

This chain connects TRBV19 to TRBJ2-1. This CDR3 spans 14 amino acids. Germline CDR1 and CDR2: LNHDA and SQIVND (reference sequence). The CDR3 region is CASSTTFLYNEQFF.

V and J are TRBV6-2 or TRBV6-3 and TRBJ1-1; lacking DNA, the TRBD1 call made by TCRdb goes unchecked. From germline, CDR1 is MNHEY and CDR2 SVGEGT. The CDR3 is 14 amino acids. The CDR3 protein is CASRLQGVNTEAFF.

The rearrangement uses TRBV9 and TRBJ2-1; the TRBD1 assignment by TCRdb is unverifiable without DNA. In germline, CDR1 is SGDLS, CDR2 YYNGEE. The CDR3 is 17 amino acids. The CDR3 loop is CASSVAGPVFTYNEQFF.

The chain carries TRBV20-1 and TRBJ2-3; the D gene TCRdb calls, TRBD2, cannot be checked with no DNA. The germline V gene encodes CDR1 DFQATT and CDR2 SNEGSKA (reference sequence). The CDR3 extends over 14 amino acids. This chain's CDR3 is CSARGRVVSDTQYF.

V gene TRBV27 combines with J gene TRBJ2-7. CDR3 length: 13 residues. The germline CDR1 and CDR2 sequences are MNHEY and SMNVEV (reference sequence). The CDR3 is CASSLAALYEQYF.

This sequence joins TRBV5-6 and TRBJ2-3; checking the TCRdb D call of TRBD1 is not possible without DNA. Germline assignment: CDR1 SGHDT and CDR2 YYEEEE. The CDR3 is 12 amino acids. Here the CDR3 reads CASSFGGELGYF.

The gene calls are TRBV6-1 and TRBJ1-5; the TCRdb call, TRBD1, lacks DNA for checking. This CDR3 contains 13 residues. CDR1 is MNHNS and CDR2 is SASEGT in the germline V gene. CDR3 residues: CATRGQSNQPQHF.

The V gene is TRBV4-1, the J gene TRBJ2-1; without DNA, the TCRdb call of TRBD2 cannot be checked. Germline V gives CDR1 MGHRA, CDR2 YSYEKL. The CDR3 sequence is 17 residues long. CDR3 sequence reads: CASSQDQRGGVQFEQFF.

V usage is TRBV7-9 and J usage is TRBJ1-3; TCRdb returns TRBD1, unconfirmable since there is no DNA. The CDR3 totals 16 residues. Looked up from germline, CDR1 is SEHNR and CDR2 is FQNEAQ (reference sequence). This chain's CDR3 is CASSHSRGASGNTIYF.